This T cell receptor beta chain was documented in a study of control samples from healthy donors and cancer patients (dated by TCRdb to between 2020 and 2021). Library prep was done by the immunoSEQ multiplex PCR assay. TCRdb provides this immuneACCESS table in a form limited to in-frame rearrangements. Some clones are lacking; in checked studies, under half of them reflect an unresolved V gene, and why the rest are absent is not known. This sample has roughly 76,000 clones in its table, and 80% to 95% of those were observed once. The ten largest make up roughly 1.3% of the sample. There are 16 amino acids in the CDR3, from cysteine to phenylalanine inclusive. Of all the DNA, just the CDR3 is kept, 48 bases in frame from base 1. CDR1 SGDLS and CDR2 YYNGEE are derived from the germline V gene. The V and J ends are trimmed by 2 bases and 3 bases, leaving 17 bases between them. With regard to this clone: Which antigen it targets is not known. The record has no base qualities; no much larger clone is one base away.

This sequence uses TRBV9 and TRBJ1-1; TRBD1 is a possible D gene, resting on 5 matching bases. The receptor's source is a woman aged 40 to 50 with lung cancer. Specimen: PBMCs. The DNA sequence reads TGTGCCAGCAGCGTGACCGGGGGTTGGTTGGACACTGAAGCTTTCTTT. Its coded protein is CASSVTGGWLDTEAFF.